This T cell receptor beta chain came from a study of identifying expanded T cells in peripheral blood. Study outcomes and limitations: About 1.2 clones differed between technical replicates, versus around 15 and 19 over time. Across healthy donors, higher total template counts meant significantly greater approximately two-week count variance.

With 1 base removed from V and 1 base from J, the gap between germline ends came to 7 bases. CDR3 size: 14 residues. Germline values: CDR1 PRHDT, CDR2 FYEKMQ (reference sequence). Healthy donors had no documented immune events, such as infections, while sampled. Measured with immunoSEQ multiplex PCR; TCRdb has only the in-frame clones, and not every one. The sample has 85,000 to 90,000 clones, approximately 86% seen once. Comments on this clone: As yet, its antigen is unknown.

Sequenced material: blood. The TCR originated in a person aged 18-70 years in good health. This chain joins TRBV13 and TRBJ1-1; D remains ambiguous. The CDR3 bases are TGTGCCAGCAGCTTAGACTCACGGAACACTGAAGCTTTCTTT. This gives the protein CASSLDSRNTEAFF.